One sample yielded the 20 T cell receptor beta chains listed below, sequenced in a study of T cells in Graves' hyperthyroidism and ophthalmopathy (dated by TCRdb to about 2019). The library was generated by multiplex PCR. The instrument given in TCRdb is Illumina HiSeq 2000. The TCR beta CDR3 regions were amplified from RNA transcripts. The TCR CDR3 was subjected to a first round of RT-PCR using the HTBI primer set and the Qiagen OneStep RT-PCR kit. Through fastp at Q25 and MiXCR, TCRdb rebuilt clones from the public reads, retaining in-frame beta chains. Rows matching on CDR3 protein sequence are summarized as one entry with the most common DNA and genes. This sample gives roughly 350,000 distinct CDR3 sequences in total; roughly 13% of them show up just once. Jointly, the top ten make up roughly 24% of the sample. Sequenced input: blood. The receptors originated from a woman younger than 45 with Graves' hyperthyroidism.

Only a few counts were recorded for this clonotype. This chain connects TRBV4-1 to TRBJ2-7; 13 positions match TRBD2. Trimming at V came to 6 bases and at J to 9 bases, leaving 11 bases not matched to a gene. The CDR3 totals 15 residues. Germline CDR1 and CDR2: MGHRA and YSYEKL. The CDR3 DNA follows: TGCGCCAGCAGAACAGGACTAGCGGGAGATTTGGGGCAGTACTTC. Amino acids: CASRTGLAGDLGQYF.

This clonotype came up many times. The genes are TRBV7-2 and TRBJ2-7; TRBD1 aligns across 11 bases. Germline CDR1 SGHTA, CDR2 FQGNSA. V was clipped by 3 bases and J by 2 bases; unmatched bases: 3. The CDR3 is 15 amino acids. CDR3 sequence (DNA): TGTGCCAGCAGCTTTGGGACAGGGGGAACCTACGAGCAGTACTTC. Residues: CASSFGTGGTYEQYF. Supplemented by reference TRBV7-2 and TRBJ2-7, the full variable domain reads GAGVSQSPSNKVTEKGKDVELRCDPISGHTALYWYRQSLGQGLEFLIYFQGNSAPDKSGLPSDRFSAERTGGSVSTLTIQRTQQEDSAVYLCASSFGTGGTYEQYFGPGTRLTVT.

The chain uses TRBV4-3 and TRBJ1-3; no reliable D call. CDR1 and CDR2 from the germline V gene are LGHNA and YSLEER. The V end was cut by 0 bases, the J end by 4 bases, with 13 bases between. The CDR3 has 16 amino acids. CDR3: CASSQDWQAMGNTIYF. As DNA, the CDR3 is TGCGCCAGCAGCCAAGATTGGCAGGCGATGGGAAACACCATATATTTT.

This clonotype was seen many times. The chain couples TRBV30 to TRBJ1-5, with unresolved D. The CDR3 is made up of 15 amino acids. Germline V gene sequence: CDR1 GTSNPN, CDR2 SVGIG (reference sequence). V dropped 3 bases and J dropped 0 bases, with 12 bases sitting between them. The CDR3 DNA reads as TGTGCCTGGAGCCGGACGGAAGTTAGCAATCAGCCCCAGCATTTT. Amino acids: CAWSRTEVSNQPQHF.

In this sample, this clonotype turned up many times. The rearrangement joins TRBV9 to TRBJ2-7, with D unresolved. The CDR3 covers 17 residues. Trimming pared 0 bases from V and 7 bases from J, leaving 23 bases between. Germline CDR1 is SGDLS and CDR2 is YYNGEE. The CDR3 protein is CASSVVDSGRVRWEQYF. The CDR3 DNA follows: TGTGCCAGCAGCGTAGTCGACTCAGGAAGAGTACGATGGGAGCAGTACTTC.

This clonotype appeared many times. The chain has TRBV6-1 and TRBJ1-2; tentative D call: TRBD1 (5 bases). Trimming left V 7 bases short and J 0 bases short, with 18 bases between. The CDR3 is 16 residues long. Germline CDR1 reads MNHNS; CDR2 reads SASEGT. The CDR3 sequence: CASMGVSGLSNYGYTF. The CDR3 DNA follows: TGTGCCAGCATGGGGGTGTCTGGACTCTCTAACTATGGCTACACCTTC.

This clonotype came up many times. The genes are TRBV28 and TRBJ1-2; D is unresolved. V shed 2 bases and J shed 8 bases, with 6 bases lying between them. Germline V gene sequence: CDR1 MDHEN, CDR2 SYDVKM. This CDR3 comprises 11 residues. CDR3: CASSLDWGYTF. In DNA form, the CDR3 reads TGTGCCAGCAGTTTAGACTGGGGCTACACCTTC.

This clonotype has just a few counts. The V and J genes are TRBV7-2 and TRBJ1-6; D is perhaps TRBD1 (6 bases). Trimming removed 5 bases from V and 8 bases from J, with 13 bases in between. Germline V gene sequence: CDR1 SGHTA, CDR2 FQGNSA. The CDR3 sequence is 14 residues long. The CDR3 loop is CASSRNRDDSPLHF. CDR3 DNA sequence: TGTGCCAGCAGCAGAAACAGGGACGATTCACCCCTCCACTTT.

This clonotype has a count of ten or more. V is TRBV27 and J is TRBJ2-1; D remains unclear. Trimming stripped 8 bases from V and 4 bases from J, with 6 bases between. Germline CDR1 MNHEY, CDR2 SMNVEV (reference sequence). This CDR3 contains 11 residues. The CDR3 loop reads CASLGYNEQFF. The CDR3 DNA sequence: TGTGCCAGCCTCGGTTACAATGAGCAGTTCTTC.

The V gene is TRBV30, the J gene TRBJ2-3; no clear D. Germline V gene sequence: CDR1 GTSNPN, CDR2 SVGIG (reference sequence). This CDR3 has 12 amino acids. V dropped 3 bases and J dropped 7 bases, with 11 bases sitting between them. The CDR3 sequence is CAWRRAPNTQYF. The CDR3 DNA reads as TGTGCCTGGAGACGGGCCCCGAATACGCAGTATTTT.

This clonotype was seen ten or more times. DNA of the CDR3: TGCAGTGCGGTGGGGCCCCCAGATACGCAGTATTTT. The encoded protein is CSAVGPPDTQYF. The chain links TRBV20-1 to TRBJ2-3; D is perhaps TRBD1 (5 bases). Germline V lookup: CDR1 DFQATT, CDR2 SNEGSKA (reference sequence). The length of the CDR3 is 12 residues. Trimming shortened V by 6 bases and J by 4 bases, and 11 bases separated the two germline ends.

The V call is TRBV9, the J call TRBJ2-7, with D perhaps TRBD1 (6 bases). Trimming took off 7 bases at V and 3 bases at J, with 14 bases between the two ends. The CDR3 runs 13 residues. Germline loops: CDR1 SGDLS, CDR2 YYNGEE. The CDR3 loop is CASSPRGLYEQYF. The DNA of the CDR3 is TGTGCCAGCTCCCCCAGGGGCCTCTACGAGCAGTACTTC.

This clonotype was seen repeatedly, ten times or more. This chain's CDR3 is CASSFGGLWNEQFF. The CDR3 DNA follows: TGTGCCAGCAGCTTCGGGGGGTTGTGGAATGAGCAGTTCTTC. The V and J genes are TRBV11-2 and TRBJ2-1; 7 nucleotides align to TRBD2. The CDR3 has 14 amino acids. CDR1 and CDR2 from the germline V gene are SGHAT and FQNNGV. V was clipped by 3 bases and J by 7 bases; unmatched bases: 6.

This clonotype was seen ten or more times. This chain uses TRBV28 with TRBJ2-7; D might be TRBD2 (6 bases). The CDR3 spans 18 residues. The ends were cut back, 5 bases at V and 3 bases at J, with 26 bases in the middle. Germline V lookup: CDR1 MDHEN, CDR2 SYDVKM. The CDR3 sequence: CASSTDSPEASEFYEQYF. The CDR3 coding sequence is TGTGCCAGCAGTACAGACAGTCCCGAAGCTAGCGAGTTCTACGAGCAGTACTTC. Full variable domain (rest looked up from reference TRBV28 and TRBJ2-7): DVKVTQSSRYLVKRTGEKVFLECVQDMDHENMFWYRQDPGLGLRLIYFSYDVKMKEKGDIPEGYSVSREKKERFSLILESASTNQTSMYLCASSTDSPEASEFYEQYFGPGTRLTVT.

This clonotype was observed at least ten times. The chain has TRBV28 and TRBJ2-5; D perhaps matches TRBD1 (7 bases). CDR3 length: 15 amino acids. The germline V gene has CDR1 MDHEN and CDR2 SYDVKM. Deletions cut 5 bases from V and 5 bases from J, with 18 bases between. The CDR3: CASSPLRGARETQYF. The CDR3 DNA sequence: TGTGCCAGCAGTCCCCTCAGGGGGGCAAGGGAGACCCAGTACTTC.

The chain uses TRBV4-1 and TRBJ2-1; 10 bases line up with TRBD2. With 5 bases clipped from V and 7 bases from J, the junction kept 8 bases outside the gene matches. The CDR3 sequence is 15 residues long. Germline V gives CDR1 MGHRA, CDR2 YSYEKL. The CDR3 reads CASSKLAGTPNEQFF. CDR3 coding DNA: TGCGCCAGCAGCAAACTAGCGGGAACCCCAAATGAGCAGTTCTTC.

V gene TRBV20-1 combines with J gene TRBJ2-3; TRBD2 agrees at 7 bases. The CDR3 totals 17 residues. The V and J ends lost 6 bases and 2 bases, in that order; junction bases with no gene match: 17. Germline assignment: CDR1 DFQATT and CDR2 SNEGSKA (reference sequence). The CDR3 DNA sequence: TGCAGTGCCCCGCGGGGCGGGAGTCCTCTCCTCACAGATACGCAGTATTTT. Its protein is CSAPRGGSPLLTDTQYF.

This clonotype was seen at least ten times. V and J are TRBV28 and TRBJ1-4; a weak D match, TRBD1 (5 bases). The ends were cut back, 1 base at V and 3 bases at J, with 12 bases in the middle. Germline V gives CDR1 MDHEN, CDR2 SYDVKM. The CDR3 is 16 amino acids. The CDR3 loop is CASSLFAGIANEKLFF. CDR3 nucleotides: TGTGCCAGCAGTTTATTCGCAGGGATAGCTAATGAAAAACTGTTTTTT.

This clonotype has just a few counts. J is TRBJ1-5 and V is TRBV11-2; 8 bases are shared with TRBD1. This CDR3 region has 15 residues. V was pared by 4 bases and J by 4 bases, with 6 bases of the junction left unmatched. Germline V gives CDR1 SGHAT, CDR2 FQNNGV. The CDR3 loop reads CASSSGTGTNQPQHF. CDR3 DNA: TGTGCCAGCAGCTCCGGGACAGGCACTAATCAGCCCCAGCATTTT. Using reference TRBV11-2 and TRBJ1-5 for the parts outside the CDR3, the full variable domain is EAGVAQSPRYKIIEKRQSVAFWCNPISGHATLYWYQQILGQGPKLLIQFQNNGVVDDSQLPKDRFSAERLKGVDSTLKIQPAKLEDSAVYLCASSSGTGTNQPQHFGDGTRLSIL.

This clonotype has just a few counts. The chain has TRBV20-1 and TRBJ2-7, with D unresolved. Trimming stripped 3 bases from V and 2 bases from J, with 17 bases between. The CDR3 is made up of 15 amino acids. Per germline, CDR1 DFQATT and CDR2 SNEGSKA (reference sequence). The CDR3 coding sequence is TGCAGTGCTAGGGTAGACCAGCAGACCACCTACGAGCAGTACTTC. This gives the protein CSARVDQQTTYEQYF.